This TCR beta chain appears in the sequencing data of a study of blood T cells in healthy people across ages. This clonotype was seen only once. The authors ran a second PCR of about 7 to 11 cycles using a sample-barcoded 5' primer and a J-beta primer mix. TCRdb processed the 5' RACE reads anew with MiXCR; each CDR3 protein has one entry. The sample shows about 730,000 distinct CDR3 sequences, about 40% of them seen only once. There are 14 residues in the CDR3. V was clipped by 7 bases and J by 3 bases; unmatched bases: 7. Germline V gene sequence: CDR1 DFQATT, CDR2 SNEGSKA (reference sequence). The TCR originated in a woman aged 55-69 years in good health. The sequenced sample was blood. The chain combines TRBV20-1 with TRBJ2-3, with 10 bases lining up with TRBD1. Here the CDR3 DNA reads TGCAGTGTCCAGGACAGGGGGATTACAGATACGCAGTATTTT. This translates into CSVQDRGITDTQYF.